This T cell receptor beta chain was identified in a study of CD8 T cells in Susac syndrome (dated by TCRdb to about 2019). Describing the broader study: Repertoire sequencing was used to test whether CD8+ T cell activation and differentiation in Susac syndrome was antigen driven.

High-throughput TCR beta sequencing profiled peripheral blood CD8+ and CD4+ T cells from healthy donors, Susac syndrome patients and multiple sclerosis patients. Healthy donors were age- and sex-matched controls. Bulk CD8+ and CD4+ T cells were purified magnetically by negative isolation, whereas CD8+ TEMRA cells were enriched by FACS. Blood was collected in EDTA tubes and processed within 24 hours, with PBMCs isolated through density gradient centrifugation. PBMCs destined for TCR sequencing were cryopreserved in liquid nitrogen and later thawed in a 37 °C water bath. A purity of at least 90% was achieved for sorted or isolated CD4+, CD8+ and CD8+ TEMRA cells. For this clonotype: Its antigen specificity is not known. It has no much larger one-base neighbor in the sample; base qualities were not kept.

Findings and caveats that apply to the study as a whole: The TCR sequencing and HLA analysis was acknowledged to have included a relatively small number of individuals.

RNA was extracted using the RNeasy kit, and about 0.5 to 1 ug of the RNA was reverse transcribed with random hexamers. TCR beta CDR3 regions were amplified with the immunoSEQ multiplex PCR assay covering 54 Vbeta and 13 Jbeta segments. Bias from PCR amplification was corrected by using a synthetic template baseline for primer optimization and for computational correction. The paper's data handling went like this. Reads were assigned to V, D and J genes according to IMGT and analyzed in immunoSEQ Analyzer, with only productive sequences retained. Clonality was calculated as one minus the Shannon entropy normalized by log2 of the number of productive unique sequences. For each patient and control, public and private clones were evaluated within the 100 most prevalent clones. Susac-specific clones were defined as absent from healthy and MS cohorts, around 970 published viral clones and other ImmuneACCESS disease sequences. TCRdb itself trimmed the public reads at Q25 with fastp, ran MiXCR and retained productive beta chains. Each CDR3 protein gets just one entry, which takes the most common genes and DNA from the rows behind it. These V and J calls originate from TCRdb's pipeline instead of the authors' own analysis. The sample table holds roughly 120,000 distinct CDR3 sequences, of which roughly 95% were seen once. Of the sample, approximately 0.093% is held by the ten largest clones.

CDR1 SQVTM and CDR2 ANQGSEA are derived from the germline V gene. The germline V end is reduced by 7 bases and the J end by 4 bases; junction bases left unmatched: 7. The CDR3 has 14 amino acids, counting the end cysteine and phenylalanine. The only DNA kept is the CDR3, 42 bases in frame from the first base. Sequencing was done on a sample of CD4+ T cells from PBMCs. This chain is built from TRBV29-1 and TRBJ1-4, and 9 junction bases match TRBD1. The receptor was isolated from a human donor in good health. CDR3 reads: CSARADRGNEKLFF. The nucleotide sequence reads TGCAGCGCGCGGGCGGACAGGGGTAATGAAAAACTGTTTTTT.